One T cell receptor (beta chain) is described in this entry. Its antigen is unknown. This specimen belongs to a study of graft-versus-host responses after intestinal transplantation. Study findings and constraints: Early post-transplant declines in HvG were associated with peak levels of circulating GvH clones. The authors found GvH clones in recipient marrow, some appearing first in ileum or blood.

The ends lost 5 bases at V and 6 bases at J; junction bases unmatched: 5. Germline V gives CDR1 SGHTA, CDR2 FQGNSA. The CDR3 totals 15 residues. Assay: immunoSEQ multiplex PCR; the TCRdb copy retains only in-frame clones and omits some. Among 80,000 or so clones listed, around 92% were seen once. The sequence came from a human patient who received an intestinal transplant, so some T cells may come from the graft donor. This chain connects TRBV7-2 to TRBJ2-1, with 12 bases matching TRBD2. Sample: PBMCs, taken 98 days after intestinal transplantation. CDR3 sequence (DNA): TGTGCCAGCAGCCCAGGACTAGCGGGGCTCAATGAGCAGTTCTTC. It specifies CASSPGLAGLNEQFF.